This T cell receptor (beta chain) was retrieved from a study of lymphopenia after photon versus proton radiotherapy. V dropped 0 bases and J dropped 1 base, with 5 bases sitting between them. CDR1 SGHTS and CDR2 YDEGEE come from the germline V gene. This CDR3 is built from 14 residues. Sequencing used immunoSEQ multiplex PCR; TCRdb keeps in-frame clones, though not all of them. The sample has over 50,000 clones, about 86% seen once. Specimen: peripheral blood, collected from a patient treated with photon-based radiotherapy. The TCR was taken from a man in his forties or fifties with gastric cancer. V usage is TRBV5-8 and J usage is TRBJ2-1; D call uncertain. The CDR3: CASSLVGSYNEQFF. As DNA, the CDR3 is TGTGCCAGCAGCTTGGTTGGATCCTACAATGAGCAGTTCTTC.